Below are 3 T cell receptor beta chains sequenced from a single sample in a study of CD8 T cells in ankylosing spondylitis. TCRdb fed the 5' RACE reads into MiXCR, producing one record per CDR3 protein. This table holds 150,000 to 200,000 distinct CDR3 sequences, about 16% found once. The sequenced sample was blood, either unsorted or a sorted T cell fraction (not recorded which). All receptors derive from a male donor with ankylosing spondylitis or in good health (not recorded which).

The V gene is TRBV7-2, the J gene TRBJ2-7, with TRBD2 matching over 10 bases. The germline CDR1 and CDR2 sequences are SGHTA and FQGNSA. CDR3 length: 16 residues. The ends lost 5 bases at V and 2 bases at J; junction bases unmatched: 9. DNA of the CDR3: TGTGCCAGCAGCCCACGTAGGACTAGCGGCACCTACGAGCAGTACTTC. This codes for CASSPRRTSGTYEQYF.

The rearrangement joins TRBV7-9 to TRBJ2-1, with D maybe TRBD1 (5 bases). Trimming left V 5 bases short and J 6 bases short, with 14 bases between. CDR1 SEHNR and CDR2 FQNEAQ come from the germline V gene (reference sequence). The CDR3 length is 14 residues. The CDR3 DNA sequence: TGTGCCAGCAGCCCTACACAGGCTGGCAATGAGCAGTTCTTC. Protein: CASSPTQAGNEQFF.

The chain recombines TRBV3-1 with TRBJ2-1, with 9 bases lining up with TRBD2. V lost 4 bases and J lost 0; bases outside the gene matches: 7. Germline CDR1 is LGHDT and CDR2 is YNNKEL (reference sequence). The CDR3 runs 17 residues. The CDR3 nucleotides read TGTGCCAGCAGCCGGACTAGCGTCGGGAGCTCCTACAATGAGCAGTTCTTC. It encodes CASSRTSVGSSYNEQFF.